Shown below are 9 T cell receptor beta chains from a single sample sequenced in a study of OX40 agonist ivuxolimab in advanced cancers. The table came from immunoSEQ multiplex PCR; TCRdb's copy has only in-frame clones and leaves some out. This table holds tens of thousands of clones, about 85% found once. The sample consisted of CD4+ or CD8+ T cells sorted from blood, taken in a trial of the OX40 agonist ivuxolimab. The receptors derive from an adult with an advanced solid tumor such as melanoma, head and neck, liver or kidney cancer.

This clone showed up just once. The chain recombines TRBV11-3 with TRBJ2-1; D unresolved. The CDR3 loop spans 11 amino acids. The V gene lost 3 bases and the J gene lost 10 bases, with 7 bases spanning the gap. CDR1 SGHNT and CDR2 YENEEA come from the germline V gene. In nucleotides, the CDR3 is TGTGCCAGCAGCTTGGACGCGGAGCAGTTCTTC. It translates to CASSLDAEQFF.

This clone was counted only a few times. The rearrangement uses TRBV18 and TRBJ1-5, with 7 nucleotides matching TRBD1. V trimming: 5 bases; J trimming: 3 bases; junction bases outside the gene matches: 10. The CDR3 covers 16 residues. CDR1 and CDR2 (germline): KGHSH, LQKENI. The CDR3 region has the DNA TGTGCCAGCTCAAGACTCGGGACAGCCGTCAATCAGCCCCAGCATTTT. Amino acid sequence: CASSRLGTAVNQPQHF.

The rearrangement links TRBV14 to TRBJ2-7; TRBD1 aligns across 8 bases. CDR3 length: 16 amino acids. The germline CDR1 and CDR2 sequences are SGHDN and FVKESK. With V trimmed by 1 base and J by 3 bases, 8 bases remained unmatched. CDR3 sequence reads: CASSQATGTGFYEQYF. The CDR3 coding sequence is TGTGCCAGCAGCCAAGCGACCGGGACAGGTTTCTACGAGCAGTACTTC.

V and J are TRBV2 and TRBJ1-5, with D unresolved. Per the germline V gene, CDR1 is SNHLY and CDR2 is FYNNEI. There are 14 residues in the CDR3. The V gene lost 8 bases and the J gene lost 4 bases, with 15 bases spanning the gap. Here the CDR3 reads CASHRGLYNQPQHF. Written as DNA, the CDR3 is TGTGCCAGCCACCGAGGACTTTATAATCAGCCCCAGCATTTT.

The rearrangement links TRBV23-1 to TRBJ2-7; possibly TRBD1 for D (6 bases). TRBV23-1 has ORF status, its function being uncertain. CDR3 length equals 18 residues. Trimming cost V 6 bases and J 1 base, with 25 bases left between them. In DNA, the CDR3 is TGCGCCAGCAGCCACCCCGGACAGCCGTATATACTTTCCTACGAGCAGTACTTC. Its translation is CASSHPGQPYILSYEQYF.

V usage is TRBV18 and J usage is TRBJ2-2, with 9 bases matching TRBD1. The ends lost 0 bases at V and 1 base at J; junction bases unmatched: 0. The CDR3 sequence is 16 residues long. Germline V lookup: CDR1 KGHSH, CDR2 LQKENI. CDR3 sequence: CASSPPTGGNTGELFF. CDR3 nucleotides: TGTGCCAGCTCACCACCGACAGGGGGGAACACCGGGGAGCTGTTTTTT.

Here the CDR3 reads CASSLDPRTSTNSNQPQHF. In DNA, the CDR3 is TGTGCCAGCAGCTTAGACCCACGGACTTCAACAAATAGCAATCAGCCCCAGCATTTT. J is TRBJ1-5 and V is TRBV7-6; D remains unclear. CDR1 and CDR2 from the germline V gene are SGHVS and FNYEAQ. The CDR3 spans 19 residues. The germline V and J ends were trimmed by 1 base and 0 bases, with 19 bases remaining between them.

J is TRBJ2-3 and V is TRBV5-6; D could derive from TRBD1 or TRBD2 (6 bases each). The germline gives CDR1 SGHDT, CDR2 YYEEEE. V lost 3 bases, J lost 2 bases, and 10 bases lay in between. The length of the CDR3 is 14 residues. CDR3 sequence (DNA): TGTGCCAGCAGCTCGAGGGGGGACACAGATACGCAGTATTTT. Amino acid sequence: CASSSRGDTDTQYF. Looking up the rest from reference TRBV5-6 and TRBJ2-3 gives the full variable domain: DAGVTQSPTHLIKTRGQQVTLRCSPKSGHDTVSWYQQALGQGPQFIFQYYEEEERQRGNFPDRFSGHQFPNYSSELNVNALLLGDSALYLCASSSRGDTDTQYFGPGTRLTVL.

The rearrangement links TRBV28 to TRBJ1-2; maybe TRBD1 (5 bases). V dropped 7 bases and J dropped 1 base, with 13 bases sitting between them. Germline CDR1 MDHEN, CDR2 SYDVKM. The CDR3 length is 14 residues. This CDR3 reads CASTQMGLNYGYTF. The CDR3 region has the DNA TGTGCCAGCACCCAGATGGGGCTTAACTATGGCTACACCTTC.